The entry below gives a single T cell receptor beta chain sequence along with its context. CDR3 length equals 14 residues. Trimming took 4 bases from V and 8 from J; bases not matched to a gene: 10. The germline V gene has CDR1 SGHRS and CDR2 YFSETQ. This specimen belongs to a study of technical replicates of blood from a few donors. Assay: immunoSEQ multiplex PCR; the TCRdb copy retains only in-frame clones and omits some. The sample has tens of thousands of clones, over 90% seen once. The sample consisted of PBMCs. The sequence derives from a human donor in good health. Some clones in this sample may be carry-over from other donors' samples. The chain employs TRBV5-1 and TRBJ1-2, with 8 bases that match TRBD1. CDR3 in amino acids: CASSRYGQGEGYTF. CDR3 sequence (DNA): TGCGCCAGCAGCCGTTATGGACAGGGCGAAGGCTACACCTTC. Full variable domain (missing parts from reference TRBV5-1 and TRBJ1-2): KAGVTQTPRYLIKTRGQQVTLSCSPISGHRSVSWYQQTPGQGLQFLFEYFSETQRNKGNFPGRFSGRQFSNSRSEMNVSTLELGDSALYLCASSRYGQGEGYTFGSGTRLTVV.